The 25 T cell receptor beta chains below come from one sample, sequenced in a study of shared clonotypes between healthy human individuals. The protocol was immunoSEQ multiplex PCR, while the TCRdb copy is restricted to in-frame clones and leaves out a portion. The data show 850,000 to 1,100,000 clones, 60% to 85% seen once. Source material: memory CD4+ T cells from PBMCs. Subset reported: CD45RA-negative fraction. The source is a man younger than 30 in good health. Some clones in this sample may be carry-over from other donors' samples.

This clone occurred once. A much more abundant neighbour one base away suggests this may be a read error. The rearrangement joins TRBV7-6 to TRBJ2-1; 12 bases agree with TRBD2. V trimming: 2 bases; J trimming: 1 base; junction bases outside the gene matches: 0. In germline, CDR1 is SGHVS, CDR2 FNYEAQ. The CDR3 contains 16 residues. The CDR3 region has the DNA TGTGCCAGCAGCTTAACTAGCGGGAGGTCCTACAATGAGCAGTTCTTC. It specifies CASSLTSGRSYNEQFF.

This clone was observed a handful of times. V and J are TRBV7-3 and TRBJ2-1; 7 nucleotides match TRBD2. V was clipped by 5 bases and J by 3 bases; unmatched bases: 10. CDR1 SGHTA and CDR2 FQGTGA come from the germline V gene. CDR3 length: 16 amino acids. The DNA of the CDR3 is TGTGCCAGCAGCGCGCTCCTAGCGGATAACTACAATGAGCAGTTCTTC. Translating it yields CASSALLADNYNEQFF.

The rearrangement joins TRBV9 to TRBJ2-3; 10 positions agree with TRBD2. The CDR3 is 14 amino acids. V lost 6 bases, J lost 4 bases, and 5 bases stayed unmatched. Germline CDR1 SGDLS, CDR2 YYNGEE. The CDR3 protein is CASNLAGVADTQYF. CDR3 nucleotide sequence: TGTGCCAGCAACCTAGCGGGAGTGGCAGATACGCAGTATTTT.

For the CDR3, the DNA is TGCGCCAGCAGCTTGGCCTTGGGGAGGTACCAAGAGACCCAGTACTTC. Translation: CASSLALGRYQETQYF. The chain carries TRBV5-1 and TRBJ2-5; possibly TRBD2 for D (6 bases). The CDR3 sequence is 16 residues long. The germline V gene encodes CDR1 SGHRS and CDR2 YFSETQ. V shed 0 bases and J shed 0 bases, with 12 bases lying between them. The full variable domain, completed using reference TRBV5-1 and TRBJ2-5, is KAGVTQTPRYLIKTRGQQVTLSCSPISGHRSVSWYQQTPGQGLQFLFEYFSETQRNKGNFPGRFSGRQFSNSRSEMNVSTLELGDSALYLCASSLALGRYQETQYFGPGTRLLVL.

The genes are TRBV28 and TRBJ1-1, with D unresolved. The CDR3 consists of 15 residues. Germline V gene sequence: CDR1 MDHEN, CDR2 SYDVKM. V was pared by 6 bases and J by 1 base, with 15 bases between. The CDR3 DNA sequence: TGTGCCAGCAGCCTCTTTGGACTACCGAACACTGAAGCTTTCTTT. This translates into CASSLFGLPNTEAFF.

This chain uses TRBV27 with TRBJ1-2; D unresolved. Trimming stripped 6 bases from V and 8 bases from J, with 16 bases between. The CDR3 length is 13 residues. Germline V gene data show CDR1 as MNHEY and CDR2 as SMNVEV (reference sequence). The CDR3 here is CASSSSTPGGYTF. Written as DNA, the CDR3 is TGTGCCAGCAGCTCAAGCACACCGGGGGGCTACACCTTC.

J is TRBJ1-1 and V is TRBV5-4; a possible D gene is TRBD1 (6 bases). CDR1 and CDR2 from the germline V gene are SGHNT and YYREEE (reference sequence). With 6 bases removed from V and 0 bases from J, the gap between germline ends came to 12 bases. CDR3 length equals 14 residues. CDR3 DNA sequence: TGTGCCAGCAACCTACAGGGAGTGAACACTGAAGCTTTCTTT. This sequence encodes CASNLQGVNTEAFF.

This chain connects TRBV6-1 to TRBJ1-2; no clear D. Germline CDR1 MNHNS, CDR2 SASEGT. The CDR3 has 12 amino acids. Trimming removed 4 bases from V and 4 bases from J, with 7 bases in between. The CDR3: CASSGPAYGYTF. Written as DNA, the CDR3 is TGTGCCAGCAGTGGCCCGGCCTATGGCTACACCTTC.

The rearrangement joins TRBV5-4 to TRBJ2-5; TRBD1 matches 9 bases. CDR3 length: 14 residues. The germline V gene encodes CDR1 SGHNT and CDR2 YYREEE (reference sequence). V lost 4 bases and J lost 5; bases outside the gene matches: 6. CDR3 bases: TGTGCCAGCAGCCGACAGGGGGACGGGGAGACCCAGTACTTC. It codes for CASSRQGDGETQYF.

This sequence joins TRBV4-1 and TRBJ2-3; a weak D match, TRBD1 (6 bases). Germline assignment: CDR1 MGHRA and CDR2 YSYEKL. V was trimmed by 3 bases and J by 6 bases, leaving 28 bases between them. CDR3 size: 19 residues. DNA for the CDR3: TGCGCCAGCAGCCAGCTCCTAAGCAGGAACAGGGCCAAGCGGGATACGCAGTATTTT. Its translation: CASSQLLSRNRAKRDTQYF.

The CDR3 protein is CASRGTSGRARYEQYF. CDR3 nucleotide sequence: TGTGCCAGCAGGGGGACTAGCGGGAGGGCCAGGTACGAGCAGTACTTC. The rearrangement joins TRBV6-6 to TRBJ2-7; 16 bases fit TRBD2. The CDR3 loop spans 16 amino acids. J was trimmed by 4 bases and V by 6 bases; bases with no gene match: 6. Germline V gene lookup returns CDR1 MNHNY and CDR2 SVGAGI (reference sequence).

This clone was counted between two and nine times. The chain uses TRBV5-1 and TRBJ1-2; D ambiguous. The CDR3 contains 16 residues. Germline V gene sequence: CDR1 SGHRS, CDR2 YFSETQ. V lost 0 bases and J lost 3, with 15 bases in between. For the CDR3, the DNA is TGCGCCAGCAGCTTGGAGTTTGGGCAGCTTCACTATGGCTACACCTTC. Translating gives CASSLEFGQLHYGYTF. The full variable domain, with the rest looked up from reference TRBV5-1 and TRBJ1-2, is KAGVTQTPRYLIKTRGQQVTLSCSPISGHRSVSWYQQTPGQGLQFLFEYFSETQRNKGNFPGRFSGRQFSNSRSEMNVSTLELGDSALYLCASSLEFGQLHYGYTFGSGTRLTVV.

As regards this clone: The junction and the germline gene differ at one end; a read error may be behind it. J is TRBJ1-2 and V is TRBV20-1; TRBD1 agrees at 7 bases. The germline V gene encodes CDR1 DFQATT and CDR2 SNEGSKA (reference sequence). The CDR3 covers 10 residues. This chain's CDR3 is CSARGRDSLF. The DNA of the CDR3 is TGCAGTGCTAGGGGCCGGGACAGCCTCTTC.

The chain's CDR3 is CASSSDRSAFF. In nucleotides, the CDR3 is TGTGCCAGCAGCTCAGACCGGAGTGCTTTCTTT. V usage is TRBV11-1 and J usage is TRBJ1-1; D unresolved. The germline V and J ends were trimmed by 4 bases and 11 bases, with 11 bases remaining between them. The CDR3 length is 11 residues. Germline lookup yields CDR1 SGHAT and CDR2 FQDESV (reference sequence). Full variable domain (remainder filled in from reference TRBV11-1 and TRBJ1-1): EAEVAQSPRYKITEKSQAVAFWCDPISGHATLYWYRQILGQGPELLVQFQDESVVDDSQLPKDRFSAERLKGVDSTLKIQPAELGDSAMYLCASSSDRSAFFGQGTRLTVV.

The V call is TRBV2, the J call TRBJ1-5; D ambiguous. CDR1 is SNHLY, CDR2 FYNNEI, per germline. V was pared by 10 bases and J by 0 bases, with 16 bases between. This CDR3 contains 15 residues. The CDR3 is CATQRGTNSNQPQHF. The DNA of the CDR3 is TGTGCCACCCAACGGGGAACCAATAGCAATCAGCCCCAGCATTTT. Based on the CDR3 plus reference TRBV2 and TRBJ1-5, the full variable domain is EPEVTQTPSHQVTQMGQEVILRCVPISNHLYFYWYRQILGQKVEFLVSFYNNEISEKSEIFDDQFSVERPDGSNFTLKIRSTKLEDSAMYFCATQRGTNSNQPQHFGDGTRLSIL.

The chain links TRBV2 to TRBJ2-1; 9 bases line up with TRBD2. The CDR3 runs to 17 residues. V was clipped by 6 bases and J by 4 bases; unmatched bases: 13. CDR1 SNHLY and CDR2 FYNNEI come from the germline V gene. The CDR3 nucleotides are TGTGCCAGCAGAGAGAGGGTAGGGACTAGCACATACAATGAGCAGTTCTTC. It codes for CASRERVGTSTYNEQFF.

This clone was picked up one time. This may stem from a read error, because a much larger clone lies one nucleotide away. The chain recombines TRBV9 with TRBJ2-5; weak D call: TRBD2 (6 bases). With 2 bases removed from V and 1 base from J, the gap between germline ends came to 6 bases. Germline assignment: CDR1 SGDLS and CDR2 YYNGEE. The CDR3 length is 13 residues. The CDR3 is CASSVGGQETQYF. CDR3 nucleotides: TGTGCCAGCAGCGTCGGGGGCCAAGAGACCCAGTACTTC.

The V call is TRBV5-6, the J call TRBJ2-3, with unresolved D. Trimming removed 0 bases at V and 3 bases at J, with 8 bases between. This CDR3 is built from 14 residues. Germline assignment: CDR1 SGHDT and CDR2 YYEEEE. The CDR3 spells CASSLDPTTDTQYF. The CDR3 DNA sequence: TGTGCCAGCAGCTTGGACCCGACAACAGATACGCAGTATTTT.

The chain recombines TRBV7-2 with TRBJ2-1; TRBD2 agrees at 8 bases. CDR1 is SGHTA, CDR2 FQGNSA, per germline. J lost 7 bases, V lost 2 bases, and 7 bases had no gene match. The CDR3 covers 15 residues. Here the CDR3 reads CASSLNNGRANEQFF. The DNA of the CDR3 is TGTGCCAGCAGCTTAAATAACGGGAGGGCGAATGAGCAGTTCTTC.

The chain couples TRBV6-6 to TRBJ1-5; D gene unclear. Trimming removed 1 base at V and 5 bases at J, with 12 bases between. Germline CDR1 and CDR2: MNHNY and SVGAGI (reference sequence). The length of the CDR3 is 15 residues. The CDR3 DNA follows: TGTGCCAGCAGTTACTGGGGAATGACCCATCAGCCCCAGCATTTT. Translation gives CASSYWGMTHQPQHF.

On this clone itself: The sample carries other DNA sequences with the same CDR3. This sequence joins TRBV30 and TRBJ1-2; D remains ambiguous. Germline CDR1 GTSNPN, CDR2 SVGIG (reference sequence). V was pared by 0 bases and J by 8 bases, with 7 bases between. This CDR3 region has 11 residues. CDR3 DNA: TGTGCCTGGAGTGTACGGGTCGGCTACACCTTC. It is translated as CAWSVRVGYTF.

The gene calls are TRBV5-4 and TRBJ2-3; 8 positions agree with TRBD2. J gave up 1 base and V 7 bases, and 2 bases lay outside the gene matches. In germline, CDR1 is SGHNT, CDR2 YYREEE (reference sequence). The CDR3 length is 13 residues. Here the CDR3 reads CASETSGTDTQYF. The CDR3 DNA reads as TGTGCCAGCGAGACTAGCGGCACAGATACGCAGTATTTT. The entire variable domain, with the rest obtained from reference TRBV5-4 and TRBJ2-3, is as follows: ETGVTQSPTHLIKTRGQQVTLRCSSQSGHNTVSWYQQALGQGPQFIFQYYREEENGRGNFPPRFSGLQFPNYSSELNVNALELDDSALYLCASETSGTDTQYFGPGTRLTVL.

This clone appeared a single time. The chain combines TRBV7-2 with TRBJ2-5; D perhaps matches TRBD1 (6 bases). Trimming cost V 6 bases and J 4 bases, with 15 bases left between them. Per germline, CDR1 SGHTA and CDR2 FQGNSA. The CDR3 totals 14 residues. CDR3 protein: CASSTQGIGETQYF. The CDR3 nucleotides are TGTGCCAGCAGTACTCAGGGGATAGGAGAGACCCAGTACTTC.

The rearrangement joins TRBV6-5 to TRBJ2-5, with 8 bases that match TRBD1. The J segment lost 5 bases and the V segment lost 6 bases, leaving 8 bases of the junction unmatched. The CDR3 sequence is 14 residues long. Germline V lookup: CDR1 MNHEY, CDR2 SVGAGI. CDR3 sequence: CASRPTGVIETQYF. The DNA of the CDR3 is TGTGCCAGCAGACCGACAGGGGTCATCGAGACCCAGTACTTC.

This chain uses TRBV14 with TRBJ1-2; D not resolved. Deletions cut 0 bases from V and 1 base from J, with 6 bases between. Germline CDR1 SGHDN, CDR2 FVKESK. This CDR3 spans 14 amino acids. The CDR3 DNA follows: TGTGCCAGCAGCCAAGACACCTATAACTATGGCTACACCTTC. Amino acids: CASSQDTYNYGYTF.